The next 29 T cell receptor beta chains were all read from a single sample in a study of radiation and T cells in renal cell carcinoma. Clones were read by immunoSEQ multiplex PCR, and TCRdb kept only the in-frame ones, dropping some. Of roughly 150,000 clones in the sample, roughly 87% are singletons; the top ten hold 10% to 15%. Time point defined: blood 2 weeks post-SBRT. As for treatment: 15 Gy SBRT to primary tumor, nephrectomy 4 weeks later. The sequenced sample was blood, obtained from a patient whose treatment included radiotherapy and nephrectomy. All receptors come from a woman in her fifties or sixties with renal cell carcinoma.

The rearrangement links TRBV5-4 to TRBJ1-2, with 10 nucleotides matching TRBD1. The CDR3 loop spans 16 amino acids. J was trimmed by 1 base and V by 5 bases; bases with no gene match: 8. Germline-derived CDR1 and CDR2 are SGHNT and YYREEE (reference sequence). The CDR3: CASRRAGQGINYGYTF. The CDR3 region has the DNA TGTGCCAGCAGGCGGGCGGGACAGGGGATTAACTATGGCTACACCTTC.

This rearrangement joins TRBV9 to TRBJ1-1; the match to TRBD1 covers 8 bases. V shed 3 bases, J shed 1 base, and the junction held 5 bases outside the gene matches. The CDR3 covers 15 residues. From germline, CDR1 is SGDLS and CDR2 YYNGEE. The CDR3 protein is CASSEGQAANTEAFF. In nucleotides, the CDR3 is TGTGCCAGCAGCGAGGGACAGGCGGCGAACACTGAAGCTTTCTTT.

The chain recombines TRBV6-1 with TRBJ1-4; 7 nucleotides match TRBD1. Unmatched junction bases numbered 7, after V lost 4 bases and J lost 5 bases. This CDR3 spans 15 amino acids. The V gene's germline CDR1 is MNHNS and CDR2 SASEGT. CDR3 residues: CASSGGQVLNEKLFF. The CDR3, as DNA: TGTGCCAGCAGTGGAGGACAGGTCCTAAATGAAAAACTGTTTTTT.

This chain uses TRBV25-1 with TRBJ1-6; D call uncertain. Trimming left V 4 bases short and J 7 bases short, with 14 bases between. In germline, CDR1 is MGHDK, CDR2 SYGVNS. The CDR3 spans 15 residues. CDR3 sequence reads: CASSAYGGRNSPLHF. As DNA, the CDR3 is TGTGCCAGCAGTGCGTACGGAGGGCGGAATTCACCCCTCCACTTT. Full variable domain (outside the CDR3, taken from reference TRBV25-1 and TRBJ1-6): EADIYQTPRYLVIGTGKKITLECSQTMGHDKMYWYQQDPGMELHLIHYSYGVNSTEKGDLSSESTVSRIRTEHFPLTLESARPSHTSQYLCASSAYGGRNSPLHFGNGTRLTVT.

This clone was recorded only once. The chain links TRBV18 to TRBJ1-5; TRBD1 matches at 7 bases. Trimming took 5 bases from V and 1 from J; bases not matched to a gene: 5. The CDR3 has 15 residues. The germline CDR1 and CDR2 sequences are KGHSH and LQKENI. This chain's CDR3 is CASSSDRVSNQPQHF. In nucleotides, the CDR3 is TGTGCCAGCTCATCCGACAGGGTAAGCAATCAGCCCCAGCATTTT.

The chain joins TRBV6-9 to TRBJ2-3; no definite D call. This CDR3 has 16 residues. The germline gives CDR1 MNHGY, CDR2 SVAAGI. Trimming took off 4 bases at V and 2 bases at J, with 16 bases between the two ends. The CDR3 nucleotides are TGTGCCAGCAGTTTGCAGGCTGAAATATCCACAGATACGCAGTATTTT. Translated: CASSLQAEISTDTQYF.

The rearrangement uses TRBV12-5 and TRBJ1-5; D may be TRBD1 (6 bases). The CDR3 is made up of 14 amino acids. The V end lost 1 base, the J end lost 7 bases, and 11 bases lay between the germline ends. Germline V gives CDR1 LGHNT, CDR2 FRNRAP. The CDR3 loop reads CASGLAQGWQPQHF. The CDR3 region has the DNA TGTGCTAGTGGTTTGGCACAGGGTTGGCAGCCCCAGCATTTT.

There are a few counts of this clone. The chain recombines TRBV20-1 with TRBJ1-2, with D unresolved. Germline CDR1 is DFQATT and CDR2 is SNEGSKA (reference sequence). The V end was cut by 2 bases, the J end by 6 bases, with 7 bases between. The CDR3 has 11 residues. The CDR3 DNA follows: TGCAGTGCTAGAAGACTGGATGGCTACACCTTC. Translated: CSARRLDGYTF.

The chain links TRBV9 to TRBJ2-1; perhaps TRBD2 as D (7 bases). CDR1 SGDLS and CDR2 YYNGEE come from the germline V gene. The CDR3 spans 16 residues. The ends were cut back, 0 bases at V and 6 bases at J, with 16 bases in the middle. For the CDR3, the DNA is TGTGCCAGCAGCGTAGAGGGGGGGCGGTTAGGCAATGAGCAGTTCTTC. Translating gives CASSVEGGRLGNEQFF.

This clone has more than one count but fewer than ten. V usage is TRBV7-2 and J usage is TRBJ1-5, with a weak D call TRBD1 (6 bases). Trimming pared 5 bases from V and 3 bases from J, leaving 20 bases between. Germline assignment: CDR1 SGHTA and CDR2 FQGNSA. The CDR3 extends over 17 amino acids. As DNA, the CDR3 is TGTGCCAGCAGCCCAAACAGGGTCCAGGGAAACAATCAGCCCCAGCATTTT. It codes for CASSPNRVQGNNQPQHF.

The chain recombines TRBV5-4 with TRBJ1-2; 8 positions match TRBD1. J was trimmed by 5 bases and V by 4 bases; bases with no gene match: 13. Germline lookup yields CDR1 SGHNT and CDR2 YYREEE (reference sequence). The CDR3 spans 16 residues. DNA of the CDR3: TGTGCCAGCAGCCCCTGGACAGGGCTGGAGGTTTATGGCTACACCTTC. This codes for CASSPWTGLEVYGYTF.

The DNA of the CDR3 is TGTGCCATCAGTGAGGGGGGGGACTCGAGTTCACCCCTCCACTTT. Its translation: CAISEGGDSSSPLHF. V is TRBV10-3 and J is TRBJ1-6, with D perhaps TRBD1 (5 bases). The CDR3 covers 15 residues. V was trimmed by 2 bases and J by 9 bases, leaving 14 bases between them. Germline V gene lookup returns CDR1 ENHRY and CDR2 SYGVKD.

This clone occurred once. The chain carries TRBV5-1 and TRBJ1-1, with D perhaps TRBD1 (6 bases). CDR1 is SGHRS and CDR2 is YFSETQ in the germline V gene. Trimming took off 4 bases at V and 4 bases at J, with 17 bases between the two ends. This CDR3 has 15 amino acids. CDR3 sequence (DNA): TGCGCCAGCAGCGAGAACAGGGCCGGAGTCACTGAAGCTTTCTTT. Its translation is CASSENRAGVTEAFF.

The rearrangement uses TRBV9 and TRBJ1-6; TRBD1 aligns across 10 bases. Unmatched junction bases numbered 10, after V lost 4 bases and J lost 9 bases. CDR1 is SGDLS and CDR2 is YYNGEE in the germline V gene. The CDR3 has 16 amino acids. CDR3 coding DNA: TGTGCCAGCAGCCGGACCGGGACAGGGGTAGCTTCACCCCTCCACTTT. Amino acids: CASSRTGTGVASPLHF.

This clone was observed once. The V and J genes are TRBV5-1 and TRBJ1-2; D is unclear. V dropped 4 bases and J dropped 5 bases, with 9 bases sitting between them. This CDR3 is built from 12 residues. Looked up from germline, CDR1 is SGHRS and CDR2 is YFSETQ. CDR3 protein: CASSRTEYGYTF. Here the CDR3 DNA reads TGCGCCAGCAGCCGGACGGAATATGGCTACACCTTC.

This rearrangement joins TRBV5-3 to TRBJ2-6; the D gene is possibly TRBD1 (5 bases). TRBV5-3 is flagged as an ORF with uncertain function. V was trimmed by 7 bases and J by 2 bases, leaving 22 bases between them. The CDR3 has 18 residues. The CDR3 bases are TGTGCCAGAGGGGCATTGTGGGGCCGCCAAACTGGGGCCAACGTCCTGACTTTC. It yields the protein CARGALWGRQTGANVLTF.

The chain carries TRBV6-5 and TRBJ2-3; tentatively, D is TRBD2 (5 bases). The CDR3 spans 15 residues. V lost 1 base and J 3 bases, leaving 11 bases between the germline ends. Germline CDR1 MNHEY, CDR2 SVGAGI. The CDR3 protein is CASSYLGSKTDTQYF. CDR3 bases: TGTGCCAGCAGTTACTTGGGGAGTAAGACAGATACGCAGTATTTT.

This sequence joins TRBV10-1 and TRBJ2-1, with 11 nucleotides matching TRBD1. This CDR3 contains 15 residues. Trimming cost V 3 bases and J 6 bases; bases outside gene matches: 4. CDR1 WNHNN and CDR2 SYGVQD come from the germline V gene (reference sequence). The DNA for the CDR3 is TGCGCCAGCAGTGACCTCGGGACAGGGGGCAATGAGCAGTTCTTC. Residues: CASSDLGTGGNEQFF.

The chain joins TRBV6-1 to TRBJ1-3; D gene ambiguous. Looked up from germline, CDR1 is MNHNS and CDR2 is SASEGT. CDR3 length: 13 residues. Trimming cost V 6 bases and J 7 bases, with 13 bases left between them. The CDR3 sequence: CASRDNSRNTIYF. The CDR3 region has the DNA TGTGCCAGCAGAGACAACAGTCGGAACACCATATATTTT.

The chain joins TRBV7-3 to TRBJ1-1, with D possibly being TRBD1 (6 bases). In germline, CDR1 is SGHTA, CDR2 FQGTGA. Trimming removed 5 bases from V and 2 bases from J, with 18 bases in between. CDR3 size: 16 residues. The CDR3 DNA reads as TGTGCCAGCAGCAACCAAGGGGGGAGGTTAAACACTGAAGCTTTCTTT. Translation: CASSNQGGRLNTEAFF.

The chain carries TRBV7-2 and TRBJ2-3; 8 bases agree with TRBD2. Germline CDR1 is SGHTA and CDR2 is FQGNSA. The CDR3 loop spans 15 amino acids. After removal of 7 bases from V and 3 bases from J, the junction contained 9 bases not matched to a gene. Here the CDR3 reads CASTTGGGWTDTQYF. CDR3 in DNA: TGTGCCAGCACCACCGGGGGGGGCTGGACAGATACGCAGTATTTT. The full variable domain, in which reference TRBV7-2 and TRBJ2-3 provide the parts outside the CDR3, is GAGVSQSPSNKVTEKGKDVELRCDPISGHTALYWYRQSLGQGLEFLIYFQGNSAPDKSGLPSDRFSAERTGGSVSTLTIQRTQQEDSAVYLCASTTGGGWTDTQYFGPGTRLTVL.

The chain employs TRBV7-9 and TRBJ1-2, with 7 nucleotides matching TRBD1. Per the germline V gene, CDR1 is SEHNR and CDR2 is FQNEAQ (reference sequence). With V trimmed by 0 bases and J by 7 bases, 2 bases remained unmatched. The CDR3 is made up of 13 amino acids. CDR3 amino acids: CASSLATGVGYTF. DNA of the CDR3: TGTGCCAGCAGCTTAGCTACAGGGGTTGGCTACACCTTC.

In DNA form, the CDR3 reads TGTGCCAGCAGCTCAGTAGCTTCCGGGTTTAACTACGAGCAGTACTTC. Its protein is CASSSVASGFNYEQYF. This chain joins TRBV11-1 and TRBJ2-7; no definite D call. The germline V and J ends were trimmed by 4 bases and 3 bases, with 19 bases remaining between them. Looked up from germline, CDR1 is SGHAT and CDR2 is FQDESV (reference sequence). There are 16 residues in the CDR3.

This clone appeared a single time. The rearrangement joins TRBV18 to TRBJ2-2, with D uncertain. Trimming stripped 6 bases from V and 4 bases from J, with 9 bases between. The CDR3 is 13 residues long. Per the germline V gene, CDR1 is KGHSH and CDR2 is LQKENI. The CDR3 spells CASSHPRTGELFF. The DNA for the CDR3 is TGTGCCAGCTCGCACCCGCGCACCGGGGAGCTGTTTTTT. Variable domain in full (rest from reference TRBV18 and TRBJ2-2): NAGVMQNPRHLVRRRGQEARLRCSPMKGHSHVYWYRQLPEEGLKFMVYLQKENIIDESGMPKERFSAEFPKEGPSILRIQQVVRGDSAAYFCASSHPRTGELFFGEGSRLTVL.

The chain carries TRBV19 and TRBJ1-4; D uncertain. The CDR3 has 14 residues. V lost 6 bases and J lost 8, with 16 bases in between. The germline V gene encodes CDR1 LNHDA and CDR2 SQIVND (reference sequence). In DNA form, the CDR3 reads TGTGCCAGTAGATCATCTACAGCGGTCGAAAAACTGTTTTTT. Translated, it gives CASRSSTAVEKLFF.

This chain connects TRBV4-3 to TRBJ2-1; D may be TRBD1 (6 bases). CDR1 LGHNA and CDR2 YSLEER come from the germline V gene. V shed 0 bases and J shed 8 bases, with 29 bases lying between them. This CDR3 is 20 amino acids long. In DNA form, the CDR3 reads TGCGCCAGCAGCCAAGAAGGTAGGGACATTTGGCGCACACGTCCGGATGAGCAGTTCTTC. It translates to CASSQEGRDIWRTRPDEQFF.

This clone was recorded a few times. The chain couples TRBV29-1 to TRBJ2-7; 7 nucleotides align to TRBD2. There are 13 residues in the CDR3. Germline CDR1 SQVTM, CDR2 ANQGSEA. V shed 7 bases, J shed 6 bases, and the junction held 12 bases outside the gene matches. CDR3 DNA: TGCAGCGCCCCCGGACTAGGAGAGGGCGAGCAGTACTTC. Translating gives CSAPGLGEGEQYF.

The CDR3 coding sequence is TGTGCCAGTAGTACCTTCGGGACAGCAAGCAATCAGCCCCAGCATTTT. Protein: CASSTFGTASNQPQHF. The V gene is TRBV19, the J gene TRBJ1-5, with 7 bases fitting TRBD1. Germline V CDR1 and CDR2: LNHDA, SQIVND (reference sequence). The CDR3 consists of 16 residues. Trimming removed 4 bases from V and 1 base from J; junction bases left unmatched: 7.

This clone occurred once. V is TRBV5-5 and J is TRBJ1-1; D gene unclear. V dropped 4 bases and J dropped 1 base, with 14 bases sitting between them. The CDR3 has 15 residues. Looked up from germline, CDR1 is SGHKS and CDR2 is YYEKEE (reference sequence). The CDR3: CASSQTQWENTEAFF. As DNA, the CDR3 is TGTGCCAGCAGCCAAACTCAGTGGGAGAACACTGAAGCTTTCTTT.